A single sample gave rise to the 32 T cell receptor beta chains below, sequenced in a study of beta chain features in type 1 diabetes. cDNA synthesis used the whole RNA isolate, giving expressed TCRB sequences. Using immunoSEQ multiplex PCR, the repertoire was profiled, and TCRdb retains in-frame clones only, with some absent. This table holds about 250,000 clones, around 14% found once. Sample: naive CD4+ T cells from blood. Receptors originate from a woman aged 40 to 49 in good health.

The CDR3 here is CASSLVLTGELFF. In DNA, the CDR3 is TGTGCCAGCAGCTTAGTACTGACCGGGGAGCTGTTTTTT. The rearrangement joins TRBV13 to TRBJ2-2; D gene ambiguous. The V gene lost 1 base and the J gene lost 5 bases, with 5 bases spanning the gap. The germline gives CDR1 PRHDT, CDR2 FYEKMQ (reference sequence). The length of the CDR3 is 13 residues.

The chain carries TRBV5-1 and TRBJ1-3, with 8 bases matching TRBD1. Germline V CDR1 and CDR2: SGHRS, YFSETQ. The CDR3 has 14 amino acids. Unmatched junction bases numbered 3, after V lost 5 bases and J lost 2 bases. CDR3 nucleotides: TGCGCCAGCAGTGGACAGGGCACTGGAAACACCATATATTTT. Amino acid sequence: CASSGQGTGNTIYF. The variable domain in full, completed from reference TRBV5-1 and TRBJ1-3, reads KAGVTQTPRYLIKTRGQQVTLSCSPISGHRSVSWYQQTPGQGLQFLFEYFSETQRNKGNFPGRFSGRQFSNSRSEMNVSTLELGDSALYLCASSGQGTGNTIYFGEGSWLTVV.

The V call is TRBV7-2, the J call TRBJ2-5; 7 nucleotides align to TRBD1. Germline V gives CDR1 SGHTA, CDR2 FQGNSA. Trimming removed 1 base from V and 4 bases from J; junction bases left unmatched: 6. The CDR3 sequence is 15 residues long. This chain's CDR3 is CASSLGGGPAETQYF. The CDR3 DNA sequence: TGTGCCAGCAGCTTAGGAGGGGGCCCCGCAGAGACCCAGTACTTC. The whole variable domain, filled in from reference TRBV7-2 and TRBJ2-5, reads GAGVSQSPSNKVTEKGKDVELRCDPISGHTALYWYRQSLGQGLEFLIYFQGNSAPDKSGLPSDRFSAERTGGSVSTLTIQRTQQEDSAVYLCASSLGGGPAETQYFGPGTRLLVL.

This clone occurred a few times. The rearrangement uses TRBV5-5 and TRBJ1-4, with 7 bases matching TRBD1. The CDR3 is made up of 13 amino acids. CDR1 is SGHKS and CDR2 is YYEKEE in the germline V gene (reference sequence). J was trimmed by 7 bases and V by 5 bases; bases with no gene match: 5. The CDR3 nucleotides are TGTGCCAGCAGTTGGGGGACAGCTGAAAAACTGTTTTTT. This sequence encodes CASSWGTAEKLFF.

There are a few counts of this clone. The rearrangement joins TRBV6-5 to TRBJ1-4; 9 bases match TRBD1. CDR1 MNHEY and CDR2 SVGAGI come from the germline V gene. With 4 bases clipped from V and 11 bases from J, the junction kept 2 bases outside the gene matches. The CDR3 covers 12 residues. The CDR3 DNA reads as TGTGCCAGCAGTTTGACAGGGGGTAAACTGTTTTTT. Protein product: CASSLTGGKLFF.

The chain is built from TRBV6-5 and TRBJ2-1; 11 nucleotides align to TRBD2. The V gene end was trimmed by 11 bases and the J gene end by 5 bases; junction bases not matched to a gene: 8. Per germline, CDR1 MNHEY and CDR2 SVGAGI. This CDR3 has 14 residues. CDR3 protein: CAATASGGHNEQFF. As DNA, the CDR3 is TGTGCCGCCACCGCTAGCGGGGGGCACAATGAGCAGTTCTTC.

This clone occurred a few times. The chain couples TRBV5-1 to TRBJ2-2, with 7 nucleotides matching TRBD1. With 5 bases clipped from V and 6 bases from J, the junction kept 7 bases outside the gene matches. Germline V gene sequence: CDR1 SGHRS, CDR2 YFSETQ. The CDR3 has 14 residues. The CDR3: CASRRTGVAGELFF. CDR3 coding DNA: TGCGCCAGCAGACGGACAGGCGTGGCCGGGGAGCTGTTTTTT.

This clone has a count of ten or more. This chain connects TRBV7-2 to TRBJ2-1; D is perhaps TRBD1 (6 bases). CDR1 SGHTA and CDR2 FQGNSA come from the germline V gene. V lost 5 bases to trimming and J lost 5 bases, with 10 bases between them. This CDR3 contains 13 residues. The CDR3 region is CASSLRDNNEQFF. The CDR3, as DNA: TGTGCCAGCAGCCTAAGGGACAACAATGAGCAGTTCTTC. Together with reference TRBV7-2 and TRBJ2-1, the CDR3 gives the full variable domain: GAGVSQSPSNKVTEKGKDVELRCDPISGHTALYWYRQSLGQGLEFLIYFQGNSAPDKSGLPSDRFSAERTGGSVSTLTIQRTQQEDSAVYLCASSLRDNNEQFFGPGTRLTVL.

CDR3 amino acids: CASSLESGTGNGYTF. The CDR3 bases are TGTGCCAGCAGCTTAGAGTCCGGGACAGGGAATGGCTACACCTTC. The gene calls are TRBV7-2 and TRBJ1-2; TRBD1 agrees at 9 bases. The CDR3 totals 15 residues. Germline CDR1 is SGHTA and CDR2 is FQGNSA. V trimming: 1 base; J trimming: 6 bases; junction bases outside the gene matches: 6.

This clone has a handful of counts. V gene TRBV14 combines with J gene TRBJ2-7; 10 nucleotides line up with TRBD1. CDR3 size: 15 residues. The germline gives CDR1 SGHDN, CDR2 FVKESK. V shed 3 bases, J shed 2 bases, and the junction held 4 bases outside the gene matches. The CDR3 DNA is TGTGCCAGCAGCCAGGGACAGGGGCCCGCCTACGAGCAGTACTTC. Translating gives CASSQGQGPAYEQYF.

This clone came up many times. The sample contains more than one DNA sequence encoding this CDR3. The chain carries TRBV29-1 and TRBJ2-7; D may be TRBD2 (5 bases). Trimming took 6 bases from V and 4 from J, leaving 10 bases between them. Germline V gives CDR1 SQVTM, CDR2 ANQGSEA. CDR3 length equals 11 residues. DNA of the CDR3: TGCAGCGTCGATCGGGGATACGAGCAGTACTTC. Encoded protein: CSVDRGYEQYF.

The CDR3 DNA is TGTGCCAGCAGCCGCCGACAGGGGGGGGCCCGGGAGACCCAGTACTTC. Encoded protein: CASSRRQGGARETQYF. The gene calls are TRBV6-6 and TRBJ2-5; 9 positions agree with TRBD1. The CDR3 has 16 residues. The germline V gene encodes CDR1 MNHNY and CDR2 SVGAGI (reference sequence). With V trimmed by 6 bases and J by 5 bases, 13 bases remained unmatched.

This clone was seen at least ten times. V is TRBV7-9 and J is TRBJ2-1, with a possible D match to TRBD2 (6 bases). Germline V gene data show CDR1 as SEHNR and CDR2 as FQNEAQ (reference sequence). V lost 5 bases to trimming and J lost 6 bases, with 14 bases between them. There are 14 residues in the CDR3. The CDR3: CASSPAGNLNEQFF. As DNA, the CDR3 is TGTGCCAGCAGCCCGGCGGGGAACCTCAATGAGCAGTTCTTC.

The genes are TRBV6-1 and TRBJ2-5, with TRBD1 matching over 8 bases. This CDR3 has 14 amino acids. V lost 3 bases, J lost 6 bases, and 6 bases stayed unmatched. The germline V gene encodes CDR1 MNHNS and CDR2 SASEGT. The CDR3 DNA is TGTGCCAGCAGTGAGGTGACAGGGGTAAAGACCCAGTACTTC. Its protein is CASSEVTGVKTQYF.

The J gene is TRBJ2-3, the V gene TRBV5-4; 7 bases map to TRBD2. V gave up 2 bases and J gave up 1 base; unmatched junction bases: 7. The CDR3 loop spans 16 amino acids. Germline CDR1 and CDR2: SGHNT and YYREEE (reference sequence). CDR3 nucleotides: TGTGCCAGCAGCTTCCGCGGGGACTACCGCACAGATACGCAGTATTTT. This translates into CASSFRGDYRTDTQYF.

This clone was seen more than once but under ten times. The J gene is TRBJ2-7, the V gene TRBV29-1; TRBD1 is a possible D gene (5 bases). Germline lookup yields CDR1 SQVTM and CDR2 ANQGSEA. V lost 6 bases to trimming and J lost 2 bases, with 11 bases between them. The CDR3 length is 12 residues. CDR3 sequence (DNA): TGCAGCGTAGGTAGGGGAACCTACGAGCAGTACTTC. It is translated as CSVGRGTYEQYF.

This clone was counted only a few times. The chain combines TRBV19 with TRBJ1-6; 9 nucleotides agree with TRBD1. Germline-derived CDR1 and CDR2 are LNHDA and SQIVND (reference sequence). There are 14 residues in the CDR3. Losses at the gene ends were 6 bases for V and 7 bases for J; bases not matched to a gene: 4. CDR3 sequence (DNA): TGTGCCAGTAGCATCGGACAGGGGAATTCACCCCTCCACTTT. Protein sequence: CASSIGQGNSPLHF.

V is TRBV9 and J is TRBJ2-5, with TRBD1 as a possible D gene (6 bases). The germline V gene has CDR1 SGDLS and CDR2 YYNGEE. This CDR3 contains 17 residues. V was shortened by 0 bases and J by 2 bases, with 17 bases between the two germline ends. The CDR3: CASSVDPIGGGQETQYF. The CDR3 DNA follows: TGTGCCAGCAGCGTAGACCCAATAGGGGGTGGGCAAGAGACCCAGTACTTC.

The chain recombines TRBV10-3 with TRBJ2-2, with TRBD1 matching over 7 bases. There are 15 residues in the CDR3. Per the germline V gene, CDR1 is ENHRY and CDR2 is SYGVKD. J gave up 5 bases and V 6 bases, and 9 bases lay outside the gene matches. The CDR3 here is CAIRGTGAETGELFF. The CDR3 bases are TGTGCCATCAGAGGAACAGGGGCGGAGACCGGGGAGCTGTTTTTT.

CDR3 amino acids: CASSFLRGNTEAFF. The CDR3 nucleotides read TGCGCCAGCAGCTTCCTAAGGGGGAACACTGAAGCTTTCTTT. The chain uses TRBV5-1 and TRBJ1-1; tentatively, D is TRBD1 (5 bases). This CDR3 has 14 amino acids. V was shortened by 2 bases and J by 1 base, with 9 bases between the two germline ends. Germline CDR1 is SGHRS and CDR2 is YFSETQ.

This clone was found a few times. The chain employs TRBV18 and TRBJ1-2; D uncertain. Germline assignment: CDR1 KGHSH and CDR2 LQKENI. This CDR3 has 18 residues. The V gene lost 0 bases and the J gene lost 4 bases, with 21 bases spanning the gap. DNA of the CDR3: TGTGCCAGCTCACCACCGGGTATGACGGTTCGCCCGGGCTATGGCTACACCTTC. Amino acids: CASSPPGMTVRPGYGYTF.

The sample holds one count of this clone. The chain has TRBV14 and TRBJ1-2; a weak D match, TRBD1 (6 bases). Per the germline V gene, CDR1 is SGHDN and CDR2 is FVKESK. The CDR3 consists of 17 residues. V gave up 3 bases and J gave up 3 bases, with 20 bases separating them. CDR3 bases: TGTGCCAGCAGCCACGCTCCCCCTGGGGCAGGGGACTATGGCTACACCTTC. It is translated as CASSHAPPGAGDYGYTF.

For the CDR3, the DNA is TGTGCCAGCTCTCCGAGCCTCCTTAACTATGGCTACACCTTC. It yields the protein CASSPSLLNYGYTF. The J gene is TRBJ1-2, the V gene TRBV9; D unresolved. The germline V and J ends were trimmed by 7 bases and 1 base, with 14 bases remaining between them. CDR1 and CDR2 from the germline V gene are SGDLS and YYNGEE. The CDR3 is 14 residues long.

The gene calls are TRBV5-4 and TRBJ1-4; TRBD1 aligns across 8 bases. Trimming took 4 bases from V and 8 from J; bases not matched to a gene: 4. Germline lookup yields CDR1 SGHNT and CDR2 YYREEE (reference sequence). CDR3 size: 13 residues. CDR3 DNA: TGTGCCAGCAGCACAGGGGGAGGGGAAAAACTGTTTTTT. Protein sequence: CASSTGGGEKLFF.

The chain carries TRBV5-1 and TRBJ2-5; weak D call: TRBD2 (5 bases). Trimming cost V 0 bases and J 3 bases, with 12 bases left between them. Germline values: CDR1 SGHRS, CDR2 YFSETQ. The CDR3 totals 15 residues. The CDR3 coding sequence is TGCGCCAGCAGCTTGGGGCCGGGGTTCGAAGAGACCCAGTACTTC. Its translation is CASSLGPGFEETQYF.

Concerning this clone: The same CDR3 is also encoded by other DNA sequences in this sample. The chain uses TRBV6-5 and TRBJ1-2, with TRBD1 matching over 7 bases. V trimming: 0 bases; J trimming: 4 bases; junction bases outside the gene matches: 5. The CDR3 has 15 residues. Germline CDR1 reads MNHEY; CDR2 reads SVGAGI. For the CDR3, the DNA is TGTGCCAGCAGTTACTCGATCGCAGGGGGCTATGGCTACACCTTC. It encodes CASSYSIAGGYGYTF.

The V and J genes are TRBV25-1 and TRBJ2-5, with 8 bases lining up with TRBD1. CDR1 and CDR2 from the germline V gene are MGHDK and SYGVNS. Trimming cost V 3 bases and J 4 bases; bases outside gene matches: 1. The CDR3 is 13 residues long. CDR3 nucleotide sequence: TGTGCCAGCAGTGAGCAGGGGGCAGAGACCCAGTACTTC. It is translated as CASSEQGAETQYF.

This chain connects TRBV5-4 to TRBJ2-1, with 7 positions matching TRBD2. Germline CDR1 SGHNT, CDR2 YYREEE (reference sequence). V gave up 1 base and J gave up 6 bases; unmatched junction bases: 10. CDR3 size: 16 residues. As DNA, the CDR3 is TGTGCCAGCAGCTTGCCCGGGCTAGCGGTGAGCAATGAGCAGTTCTTC. This translates into CASSLPGLAVSNEQFF.

This clone was detected only a few times. V is TRBV4-2 and J is TRBJ2-7; 11 positions agree with TRBD2. The CDR3 consists of 16 residues. After removal of 0 bases from V and 0 bases from J, the junction contained 1 base not matched to a gene. Looked up from germline, CDR1 is LGHNA and CDR2 is YNFKEQ. The DNA of the CDR3 is TGTGCCAGCAGCCAAGATGGGACTAGCGGCTCCTACGAGCAGTACTTC. It encodes CASSQDGTSGSYEQYF.

This clone was recorded a few times. The chain joins TRBV19 to TRBJ1-2; D remains ambiguous. CDR3 length: 15 amino acids. Germline values: CDR1 LNHDA, CDR2 SQIVND (reference sequence). Trimming stripped 3 bases from V and 1 base from J, with 12 bases between. The CDR3 here is CASSMGSGGNYGYTF. CDR3 nucleotide sequence: TGTGCCAGTAGTATGGGGTCGGGAGGTAACTATGGCTACACCTTC.

This clone turned up a few times. The chain carries TRBV5-8 and TRBJ1-2; 10 bases agree with TRBD1. This CDR3 is 14 amino acids long. CDR1 and CDR2 (germline): SGHTS, YDEGEE. V shed 4 bases and J 6 bases; nucleotides not matched to a gene: 6. The CDR3 DNA follows: TGTGCCAGCAGCGGCCGGACAGGGGGTGATGGCTACACCTTC. Residues: CASSGRTGGDGYTF. The whole variable domain, filled in from reference TRBV5-8 and TRBJ1-2, reads EAGVTQSPTHLIKTRGQQATLRCSPISGHTSVYWYQQALGLGLQFLLWYDEGEERNRGNFPPRFSGRQFPNYSSELNVNALELEDSALYLCASSGRTGGDGYTFGSGTRLTVV.

This clone was counted a few times. The rearrangement joins TRBV19 to TRBJ1-1; D possibly corresponds to TRBD1 (5 bases). Germline CDR1 is LNHDA and CDR2 is SQIVND (reference sequence). With 0 bases removed from V and 5 bases from J, the gap between germline ends came to 10 bases. CDR3 length: 14 amino acids. CDR3 nucleotides: TGTGCCAGTAGTATAGATCATTCAGGGACTGAAGCTTTCTTT. Translated, it gives CASSIDHSGTEAFF.